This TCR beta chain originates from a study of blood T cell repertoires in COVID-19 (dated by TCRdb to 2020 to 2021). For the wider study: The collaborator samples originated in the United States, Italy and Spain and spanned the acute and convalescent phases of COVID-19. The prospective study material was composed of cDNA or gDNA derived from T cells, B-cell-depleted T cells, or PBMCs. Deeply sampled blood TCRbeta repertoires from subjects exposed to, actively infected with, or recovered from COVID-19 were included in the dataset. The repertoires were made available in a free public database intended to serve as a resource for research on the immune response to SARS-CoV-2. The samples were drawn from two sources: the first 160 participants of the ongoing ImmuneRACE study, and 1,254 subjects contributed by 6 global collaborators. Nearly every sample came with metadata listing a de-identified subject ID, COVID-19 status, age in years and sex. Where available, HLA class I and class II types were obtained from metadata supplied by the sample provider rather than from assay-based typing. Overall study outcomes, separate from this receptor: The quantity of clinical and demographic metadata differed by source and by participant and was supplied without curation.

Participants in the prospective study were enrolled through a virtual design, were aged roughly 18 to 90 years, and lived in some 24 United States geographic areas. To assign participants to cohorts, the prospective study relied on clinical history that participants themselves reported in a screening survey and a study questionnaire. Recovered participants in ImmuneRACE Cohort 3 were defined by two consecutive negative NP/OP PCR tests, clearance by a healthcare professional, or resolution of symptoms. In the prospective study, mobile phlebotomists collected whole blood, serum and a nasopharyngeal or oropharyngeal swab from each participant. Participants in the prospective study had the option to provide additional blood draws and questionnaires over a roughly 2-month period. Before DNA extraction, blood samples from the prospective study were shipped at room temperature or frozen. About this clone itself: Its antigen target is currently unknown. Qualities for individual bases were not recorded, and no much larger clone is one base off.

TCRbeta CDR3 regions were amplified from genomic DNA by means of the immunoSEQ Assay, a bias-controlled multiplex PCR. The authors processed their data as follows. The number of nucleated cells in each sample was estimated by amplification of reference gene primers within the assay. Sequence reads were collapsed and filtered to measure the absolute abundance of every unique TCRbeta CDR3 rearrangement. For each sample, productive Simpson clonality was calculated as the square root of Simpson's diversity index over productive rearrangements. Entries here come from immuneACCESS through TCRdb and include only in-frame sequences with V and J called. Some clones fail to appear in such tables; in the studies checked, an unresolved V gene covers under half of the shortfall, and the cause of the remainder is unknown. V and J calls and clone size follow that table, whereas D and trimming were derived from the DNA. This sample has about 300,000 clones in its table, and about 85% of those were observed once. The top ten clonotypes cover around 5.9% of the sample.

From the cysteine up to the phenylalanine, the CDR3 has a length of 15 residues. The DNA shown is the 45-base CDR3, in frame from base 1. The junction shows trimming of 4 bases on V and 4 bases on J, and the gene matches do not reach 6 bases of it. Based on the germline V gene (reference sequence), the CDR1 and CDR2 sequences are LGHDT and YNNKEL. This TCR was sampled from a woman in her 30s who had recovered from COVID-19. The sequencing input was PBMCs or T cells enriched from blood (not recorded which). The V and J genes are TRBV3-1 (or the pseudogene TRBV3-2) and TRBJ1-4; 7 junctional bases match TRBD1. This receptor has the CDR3 CASSLGGTVNEKLFF. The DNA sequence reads TGTGCCAGCAGCCTTGGGGGGACAGTTAATGAAAAACTGTTTTTT.